Shown below are 20 T cell receptor beta chains from a single sample sequenced in a study of blood T cell repertoires in COVID-19. Assay used: immunoSEQ multiplex PCR; TCRdb lists only in-frame clones, some missing. The sample has approximately 150,000 clones; 65% to 85% are singletons. Sequenced input: PBMCs or T cells enriched from blood (not recorded which). The receptors were sampled from a man between 65 and 79 years old who had been exposed to COVID-19.

This clone was seen only once. J is TRBJ2-7 and V is TRBV6-5, with 8 bases aligning to TRBD2. J lost 2 bases, V lost 0 bases, and 6 bases had no gene match. The CDR3 totals 16 residues. The germline V gene has CDR1 MNHEY and CDR2 SVGAGI. CDR3 sequence reads: CASSYSTGGVPYEQYF. CDR3 nucleotides: TGTGCCAGCAGTTACTCGACGGGAGGGGTCCCCTACGAGCAGTACTTC.

This clone appeared once. The J gene is TRBJ2-7, the V gene TRBV6-2 or TRBV6-3; 9 bases are a match to TRBD1. The CDR3 is 15 amino acids. Trimming cost V 2 bases and J 4 bases; bases outside gene matches: 6. The germline CDR1 and CDR2 sequences are MNHEY and SVGEGT. CDR3 DNA sequence: TGTGCCAGCAGTTACGGGACAGGGAGCGAATACGAGCAGTACTTC. Its protein product is CASSYGTGSEYEQYF.

The J gene is TRBJ1-1, the V gene TRBV10-3; 7 positions match TRBD1. V lost 6 bases to trimming and J lost 2 bases; unmatched junction nucleotides: 9. Germline CDR1 is ENHRY and CDR2 is SYGVKD. The CDR3 runs 15 residues. This CDR3 reads CAIRNGQDENTEAFF. CDR3 coding DNA: TGTGCCATCAGGAACGGACAGGACGAAAACACTGAAGCTTTCTTT.

This chain uses TRBV25-1 with TRBJ2-1; D is ambiguous. V lost 5 bases and J 8 bases, leaving 7 bases between the germline ends. The CDR3 is 11 amino acids. Germline V gene sequence: CDR1 MGHDK, CDR2 SYGVNS. The CDR3, as DNA: TGTGCCAGCAGTTGGAGAGATGAGCAGTTCTTC. Protein: CASSWRDEQFF. Based on the CDR3 plus reference TRBV25-1 and TRBJ2-1, the full variable domain is EADIYQTPRYLVIGTGKKITLECSQTMGHDKMYWYQQDPGMELHLIHYSYGVNSTEKGDLSSESTVSRIRTEHFPLTLESARPSHTSQYLCASSWRDEQFFGPGTRLTVL.

The chain combines TRBV4-3 with TRBJ2-2; 8 nucleotides align to TRBD1. Per germline, CDR1 LGHNA and CDR2 YSLEER. Trimming cost V 0 bases and J 2 bases; bases outside gene matches: 11. CDR3 length: 19 residues. The CDR3 reads CASSQEPDRGSSNTGELFF. CDR3 DNA: TGCGCCAGCAGCCAAGAGCCCGACAGGGGAAGTAGTAACACCGGGGAGCTGTTTTTT.

This clone was picked up one time. The rearrangement uses TRBV18 and TRBJ2-7, with 10 bases lining up with TRBD1. V trimming: 6 bases; J trimming: 5 bases; junction bases outside the gene matches: 10. The CDR3 has 15 residues. In germline, CDR1 is KGHSH, CDR2 LQKENI. The CDR3 sequence is CASSRDRGPYNEQYF. CDR3 nucleotides: TGTGCCAGCTCTCGGGACAGGGGCCCCTATAACGAGCAGTACTTC. Using reference TRBV18 and TRBJ2-7 for the parts outside the CDR3, the full variable domain is NAGVMQNPRHLVRRRGQEARLRCSPMKGHSHVYWYRQLPEEGLKFMVYLQKENIIDESGMPKERFSAEFPKEGPSILRIQQVVRGDSAAYFCASSRDRGPYNEQYFGPGTRLTVT.

The J gene is TRBJ1-2, the V gene TRBV7-9, with 8 positions matching TRBD1. Germline lookup yields CDR1 SEHNR and CDR2 FQNEAQ (reference sequence). The CDR3 consists of 14 residues. The V segment lost 6 bases and the J segment 4 bases; nucleotides outside the gene matches: 7. The CDR3 DNA follows: TGTGCCAGCAGGAAACTGGACAGGGCCTATGGCTACACCTTC. Its translation: CASRKLDRAYGYTF.

J is TRBJ1-2 and V is TRBV9, with TRBD1 matching over 9 bases. The V gene end was trimmed by 0 bases and the J gene end by 4 bases; junction bases not matched to a gene: 4. Germline lookup yields CDR1 SGDLS and CDR2 YYNGEE. CDR3 length equals 15 residues. CDR3 coding DNA: TGTGCCAGCAGCGTAGCTTACAGGGGGCTCTATGGCTACACCTTC. It specifies CASSVAYRGLYGYTF.

The chain combines TRBV11-2 with TRBJ1-1; D might be TRBD1 (5 bases). In germline, CDR1 is SGHAT, CDR2 FQNNGV. The length of the CDR3 is 12 residues. V lost 3 bases and J 8 bases, leaving 10 bases between the germline ends. CDR3 sequence (DNA): TGTGCCAGCAGCTTTGAGAAGGGGGAAGCTTTCTTT. It is translated as CASSFEKGEAFF.

J is TRBJ2-5 and V is TRBV2, with 7 bases matching TRBD1. CDR3 length equals 13 residues. Trimming cost V 3 bases and J 9 bases; bases outside gene matches: 7. CDR1 is SNHLY and CDR2 is FYNNEI in the germline V gene. The CDR3 sequence is CASSDWPGQAQYF. DNA of the CDR3: TGTGCCAGCAGTGATTGGCCAGGACAGGCCCAGTACTTC.

This clone came up a few times. The J gene is TRBJ2-7, the V gene TRBV7-9; 12 bases line up with TRBD1. The CDR3 runs to 18 residues. Per the germline V gene, CDR1 is SEHNR and CDR2 is FQNEAQ (reference sequence). V trimming: 5 bases; J trimming: 6 bases; junction bases outside the gene matches: 17. This CDR3 is CASSPRDRGHEDLSEQYF. The CDR3 nucleotides read TGTGCCAGCAGCCCTCGGGACAGGGGGCACGAGGATCTTAGCGAGCAGTACTTC.

The V gene is TRBV27, the J gene TRBJ1-1; 8 positions agree with TRBD1. The CDR3 sequence is 14 residues long. J lost 0 bases, V lost 6 bases, and 3 bases had no gene match. Germline CDR1 is MNHEY and CDR2 is SMNVEV (reference sequence). CDR3 in amino acids: CASSDRGMNTEAFF. In nucleotides, the CDR3 is TGTGCCAGCAGCGACAGGGGCATGAACACTGAAGCTTTCTTT.

This clone is a singleton in its sample. The rearrangement uses TRBV11-2 and TRBJ2-2; D is unresolved. The V end was cut by 2 bases, the J end by 1 base, with 8 bases between. Germline V lookup: CDR1 SGHAT, CDR2 FQNNGV. The CDR3 runs to 15 residues. The CDR3 DNA reads TGTGCCAGCAGCTTACGGAGATTGAACACCGGGGAGCTGTTTTTT. Encoded protein: CASSLRRLNTGELFF. Drawing the rest from reference TRBV11-2 and TRBJ2-2, the complete variable domain is EAGVAQSPRYKIIEKRQSVAFWCNPISGHATLYWYQQILGQGPKLLIQFQNNGVVDDSQLPKDRFSAERLKGVDSTLKIQPAKLEDSAVYLCASSLRRLNTGELFFGEGSRLTVL.

The chain is built from TRBV2 and TRBJ1-3, with a possible D match to TRBD1 (5 bases). Germline V lookup: CDR1 SNHLY, CDR2 FYNNEI. Trimming cost V 6 bases and J 1 base, with 13 bases left between them. There are 15 residues in the CDR3. The DNA for the CDR3 is TGTGCCAGCAGCGAACAGGTCTATTCTGGAAACACCATATATTTT. It specifies CASSEQVYSGNTIYF.

This clone was detected a few times. V gene TRBV28 combines with J gene TRBJ2-3; 10 bases match TRBD2. Trimming removed 6 bases from V and 2 bases from J; junction bases left unmatched: 8. The CDR3 loop spans 16 amino acids. In germline, CDR1 is MDHEN, CDR2 SYDVKM. In nucleotides, the CDR3 is TGTGCCAGCAGCCATTCCGGACTAGCGGTCACAGATACGCAGTATTTT. Translated, it gives CASSHSGLAVTDTQYF.

The chain links TRBV18 to TRBJ2-5; 9 bases are a match to TRBD2. CDR3 size: 16 residues. CDR1 KGHSH and CDR2 LQKENI come from the germline V gene. Trimming at V came to 0 bases and at J to 3 bases, leaving 5 bases not matched to a gene. DNA for the CDR3: TGTGCCAGCTCACCACCAACAGCGGGGGGAAAAGAGACCCAGTACTTC. As protein: CASSPPTAGGKETQYF.

This clone showed up many times. The chain couples TRBV5-6 to TRBJ1-1, with D uncertain. V was shortened by 3 bases and J by 4 bases, with 10 bases between the two germline ends. Germline values: CDR1 SGHDT, CDR2 YYEEEE. The CDR3 is 13 residues long. The CDR3 DNA reads as TGTGCCAGCAGCTCGGTACGGGGCACTGAAGCTTTCTTT. It translates to CASSSVRGTEAFF.

The V call is TRBV14, the J call TRBJ2-1; 7 bases agree with TRBD1. J lost 4 bases, V lost 0 bases, and 3 bases had no gene match. The CDR3 runs to 15 residues. CDR1 is SGHDN and CDR2 is FVKESK in the germline V gene. Here the CDR3 reads CASSQDTRGYNEQFF. Written as DNA, the CDR3 is TGTGCCAGCAGCCAAGATACCAGGGGGTACAATGAGCAGTTCTTC.

The chain couples TRBV4-2 to TRBJ2-1; TRBD2 matches 15 bases. V lost 6 bases to trimming and J lost 4 bases; unmatched junction nucleotides: 4. CDR3 length: 16 amino acids. Germline values: CDR1 LGHNA, CDR2 YNFKEQ. The DNA for the CDR3 is TGTGCCAGCAGTACGGGGACTAGCGGGGGGTACAATGAGCAGTTCTTC. Translating it yields CASSTGTSGGYNEQFF.

This clone occurred once. Here the CDR3 reads CASRPGGGRGSTEQYF. Here the CDR3 DNA reads TGTGCCAGCAGGCCCGGGGGCGGGAGGGGATCGACGGAGCAGTACTTC. The chain combines TRBV25-1 with TRBJ2-7; TRBD2 agrees at 9 bases. CDR1 and CDR2 from the germline V gene are MGHDK and SYGVNS. V shed 6 bases and J 7 bases; nucleotides not matched to a gene: 16. The CDR3 runs 16 residues.